A selection of T cell receptor beta chains follows, all from one sample in a study of beta chain features in type 1 diabetes. This table comes from immunoSEQ multiplex PCR, and its TCRdb copy is limited to in-frame clones, with some not included. The sample yields some 350,000 clones, around 10% seen once. Input material: central memory CD4+ T cells from blood. The receptors derive from a man aged 30-40 years with type 1 diabetes. CDR3s include the opening cysteine and the closing phenylalanine or tryptophan. D genes are given only for firm matches. Clone size, where shown, is once, few, many, or a class for clones that have expanded.

>TRBV27|TRBD2|-|TRBJ2-7
CASHGLASTYEQYF
TGTGCCAGTCACGGACTAGCGTCAACCTACGAGCAGTACTTC
>TRBV7-2|-|many|TRBJ1-3
CASSFTRSGNTIYF
TGTGCCAGCAGCTTTACCCGCTCTGGAAACACCATATATTTT
>TRBV7-2|TRBD2|few|TRBJ2-7
CASSLGAGGHYEQYF
TGTGCCAGCAGCTTAGGAGCGGGAGGGCACTACGAGCAGTACTTC
>TRBV14|-|-|TRBJ2-1
CASSQAVSYNEQFF
TGTGCCAGCAGCCAAGCCGTGTCCTACAATGAGCAGTTCTTC
>TRBV5-1|-|few|TRBJ1-4
CASSADSLNEKLFF
TGCGCCAGCAGCGCGGACAGTTTGAATGAAAAACTGTTTTTT
>TRBV5-1|-|few|TRBJ2-7
CASSLADGESEQYF
TGCGCCAGCAGCTTGGCCGACGGGGAGAGCGAGCAGTACTTC
>TRBV6-5|TRBD2|-|TRBJ2-5
CASSSSGMGETQYF
TGTGCCAGCAGTTCTAGCGGGATGGGGGAGACCCAGTACTTC
>TRBV10-3|TRBD2|-|TRBJ2-1
CAITSGTYNEQFF
TGTGCCATCACTAGCGGAACCTACAATGAGCAGTTCTTC
>TRBV9|-|few|TRBJ2-7
CASSTQPGEIEQYF
TGTGCCAGCAGCACCCAACCAGGGGAGATCGAGCAGTACTTC
>TRBV29-1|-|few|TRBJ1-1
CSVVETNANTEAFF
TGCAGCGTTGTCGAGACAAACGCGAACACTGAAGCTTTCTTT
>TRBV2|-|few|TRBJ1-5
CASSGTGNQPQHF
TGTGCCAGCAGTGGGACAGGCAATCAGCCCCAGCATTTT
>TRBV10-3|TRBD2|many|TRBJ2-7
CAIRRGLAGSDEQYF
TGTGCCATCAGGAGGGGACTAGCGGGAAGCGACGAGCAGTACTTC
>TRBV10-1|-|few|TRBJ2-7
CASSGSGVRQYF
TGCGCCAGCAGTGGATCAGGGGTGAGACAGTACTTC
>TRBV15|-|few|TRBJ2-6
CATSRDLSIASGANVLTF
TGTGCCACCAGCAGAGATCTTAGTATAGCCTCTGGGGCCAACGTCCTGACTTTC
>TRBV4-2|-|few|TRBJ2-7
CASSQDRGTYEQYF
TGTGCCAGCAGCCAAGACAGGGGAACCTACGAGCAGTACTTC
>TRBV7-9|-|few|TRBJ1-1
CASSSQINTEAFF
TGTGCCAGCAGCTCCCAAATTAACACTGAAGCTTTCTTT
>TRBV19|-|-|TRBJ2-2
CASSTSLPPGLWGGELFF
TGTGCCAGTAGTACCTCACTCCCGCCGGGCCTCTGGGGCGGGGAGCTGTTTTTT
>TRBV5-4|TRBD2|-|TRBJ2-5
CASSRELAEETQYF
TGTGCCAGCAGTCGCGAGCTAGCGGAAGAGACCCAGTACTTC
>TRBV29-1|-|-|TRBJ2-3
CSVETQGGSRTFTDTQYF
TGCAGCGTGGAAACACAGGGGGGGAGTCGGACCTTCACAGATACGCAGTATTTT
>TRBV5-4|TRBD1|few|TRBJ2-2
CASSLGQGIAGELFF
TGTGCCAGCAGCCTGGGACAGGGGATAGCCGGGGAGCTGTTTTTT
>TRBV28|-|-|TRBJ1-3
CASSLFGDSGNTIYF
TGTGCCAGCAGTTTATTTGGGGACTCTGGAAACACCATATATTTT
>TRBV7-9|-|many|TRBJ2-3
CASSLRDSTDTQYF
TGTGCCAGCAGCTTAAGAGACAGCACAGATACGCAGTATTTT
>TRBV19|-|few|TRBJ2-7
CASSISRWNEQYF
TGTGCCAGTAGTATCTCTAGATGGAACGAGCAGTACTTC
>TRBV5-1|-|few|TRBJ1-4
CASSLEGDEYEKLFF
TGCGCCAGCAGCTTGGAAGGTGATGAGTATGAAAAACTGTTTTTT
>TRBV6-5|-|few|TRBJ2-5
CASSVRMQETQYF
TGTGCCAGCAGTGTACGAATGCAGGAGACCCAGTACTTC
>TRBV4-2|-|-|TRBJ2-5
CASSQDGAPGMATEETQYF
TGTGCCAGCAGCCAAGATGGTGCCCCAGGTATGGCAACCGAAGAGACCCAGTACTTC